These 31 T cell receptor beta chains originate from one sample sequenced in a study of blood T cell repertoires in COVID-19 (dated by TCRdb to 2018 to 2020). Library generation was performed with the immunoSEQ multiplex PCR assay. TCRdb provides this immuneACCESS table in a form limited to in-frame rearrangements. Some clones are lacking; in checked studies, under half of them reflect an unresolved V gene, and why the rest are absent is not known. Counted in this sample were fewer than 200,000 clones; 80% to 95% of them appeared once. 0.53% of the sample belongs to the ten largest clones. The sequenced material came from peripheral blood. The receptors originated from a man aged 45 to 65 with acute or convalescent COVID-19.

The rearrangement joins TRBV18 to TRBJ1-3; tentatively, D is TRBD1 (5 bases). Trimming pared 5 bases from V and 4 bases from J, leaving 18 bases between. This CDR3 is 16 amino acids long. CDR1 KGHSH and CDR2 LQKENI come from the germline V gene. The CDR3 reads CASSSTGGSSGNTIYF. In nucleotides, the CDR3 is TGTGCCAGCTCATCTACCGGGGGTAGCTCGGGAAACACCATATATTTT.

The CDR3 nucleotides read TGTGCCAGCAGCCAAGATACTGGATTTATCCGGGGATTGGGCGGCTACACCTTC. This sequence encodes CASSQDTGFIRGLGGYTF. The chain joins TRBV4-2 to TRBJ1-2; D unresolved. Looked up from germline, CDR1 is LGHNA and CDR2 is YNFKEQ. The CDR3 is 18 residues long. Trimming removed 0 bases at V and 8 bases at J, with 25 bases between.

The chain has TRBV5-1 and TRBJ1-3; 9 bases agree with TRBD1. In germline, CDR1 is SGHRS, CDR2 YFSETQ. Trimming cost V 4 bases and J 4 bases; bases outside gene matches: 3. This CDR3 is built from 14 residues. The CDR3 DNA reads TGCGCCAGCAGCGGGACAGGGATAGGAAACACCATATATTTT. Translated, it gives CASSGTGIGNTIYF. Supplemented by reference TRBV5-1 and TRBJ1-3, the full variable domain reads KAGVTQTPRYLIKTRGQQVTLSCSPISGHRSVSWYQQTPGQGLQFLFEYFSETQRNKGNFPGRFSGRQFSNSRSEMNVSTLELGDSALYLCASSGTGIGNTIYFGEGSWLTVV.

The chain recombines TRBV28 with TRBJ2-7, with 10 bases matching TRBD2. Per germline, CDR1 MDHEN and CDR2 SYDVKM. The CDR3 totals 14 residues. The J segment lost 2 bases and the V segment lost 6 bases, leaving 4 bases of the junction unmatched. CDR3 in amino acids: CASRRLAGAYEQYF. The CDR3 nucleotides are TGTGCCAGCAGGCGACTAGCGGGCGCCTACGAGCAGTACTTC.

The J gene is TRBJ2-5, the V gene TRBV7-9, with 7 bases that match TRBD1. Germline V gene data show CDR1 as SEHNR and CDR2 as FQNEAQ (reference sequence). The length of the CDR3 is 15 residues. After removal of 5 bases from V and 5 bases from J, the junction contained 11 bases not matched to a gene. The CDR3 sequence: CASSNRQGQSETQYF. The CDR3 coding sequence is TGTGCCAGCAGCAACAGACAGGGACAATCGGAGACCCAGTACTTC.

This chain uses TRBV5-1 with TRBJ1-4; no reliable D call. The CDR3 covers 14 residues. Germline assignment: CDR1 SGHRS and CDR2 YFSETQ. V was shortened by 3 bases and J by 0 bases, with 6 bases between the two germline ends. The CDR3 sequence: CASSSSATNEKLFF. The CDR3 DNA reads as TGCGCCAGCAGCTCGTCAGCAACTAATGAAAAACTGTTTTTT.

The CDR3 region is CASALQGWTSGELFF. The CDR3 region has the DNA TGTGCCAGCGCCCTACAGGGGTGGACGTCCGGGGAGCTGTTTTTT. The rearrangement joins TRBV5-6 to TRBJ2-2, with TRBD1 matching 7 bases. The germline CDR1 and CDR2 sequences are SGHDT and YYEEEE. This CDR3 spans 15 amino acids. V lost 7 bases and J lost 6; bases outside the gene matches: 12.

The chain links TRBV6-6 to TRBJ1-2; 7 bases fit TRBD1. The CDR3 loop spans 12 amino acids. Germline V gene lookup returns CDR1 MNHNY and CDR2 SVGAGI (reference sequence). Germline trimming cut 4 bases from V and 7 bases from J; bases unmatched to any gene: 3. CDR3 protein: CASSFRDSGYTF. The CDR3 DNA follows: TGTGCCAGCAGTTTCCGGGACAGTGGCTACACCTTC.

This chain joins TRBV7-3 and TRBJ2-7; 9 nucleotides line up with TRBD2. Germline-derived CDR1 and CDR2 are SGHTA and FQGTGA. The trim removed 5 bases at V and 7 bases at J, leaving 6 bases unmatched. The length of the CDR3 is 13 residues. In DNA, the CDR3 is TGTGCCAGCAGCCCGGGACTAGCAGGGGAGCAGTACTTC. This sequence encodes CASSPGLAGEQYF.

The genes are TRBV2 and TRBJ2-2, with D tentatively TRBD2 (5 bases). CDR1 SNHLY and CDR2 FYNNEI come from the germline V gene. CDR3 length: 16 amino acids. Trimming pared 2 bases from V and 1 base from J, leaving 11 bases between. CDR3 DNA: TGTGCCAGCAGTGAACTTCGGGGAGAGAACACCGGGGAGCTGTTTTTT. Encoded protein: CASSELRGENTGELFF.

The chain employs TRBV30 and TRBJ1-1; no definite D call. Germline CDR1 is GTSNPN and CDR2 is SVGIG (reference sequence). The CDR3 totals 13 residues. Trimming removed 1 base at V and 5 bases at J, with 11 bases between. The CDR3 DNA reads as TGTGCCTGGAGTGCCGGTCCGAGGACTGAAGCTTTCTTT. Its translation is CAWSAGPRTEAFF.

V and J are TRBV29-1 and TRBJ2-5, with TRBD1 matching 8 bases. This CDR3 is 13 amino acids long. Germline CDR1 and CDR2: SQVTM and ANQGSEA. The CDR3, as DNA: TGCACCATCCGGGACAGGACCGGGGAGACCCAGTACTTC. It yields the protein CTIRDRTGETQYF.

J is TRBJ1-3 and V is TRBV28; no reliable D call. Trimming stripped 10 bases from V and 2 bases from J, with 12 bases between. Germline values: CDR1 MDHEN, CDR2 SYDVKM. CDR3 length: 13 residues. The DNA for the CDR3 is TGTGCCACCAATGTCGGGGCTGGAAACACCATATATTTT. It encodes CATNVGAGNTIYF.

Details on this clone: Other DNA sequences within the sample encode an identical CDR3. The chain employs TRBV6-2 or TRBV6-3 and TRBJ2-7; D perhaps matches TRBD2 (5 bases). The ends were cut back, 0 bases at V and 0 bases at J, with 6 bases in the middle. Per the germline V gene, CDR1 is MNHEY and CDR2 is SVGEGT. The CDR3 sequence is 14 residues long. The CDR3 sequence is CASSYSGSSYEQYV. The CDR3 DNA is TGTGCCAGCAGTTACTCAGGGAGCTCCTACGAGCAGTACGTC.

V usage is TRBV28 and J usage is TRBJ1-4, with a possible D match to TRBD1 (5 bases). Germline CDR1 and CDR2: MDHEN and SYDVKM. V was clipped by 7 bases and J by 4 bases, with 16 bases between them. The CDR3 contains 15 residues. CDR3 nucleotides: TGTGCCAGCAATCCATGGGGCCAGGGTAATGAAAAACTGTTTTTT. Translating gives CASNPWGQGNEKLFF.

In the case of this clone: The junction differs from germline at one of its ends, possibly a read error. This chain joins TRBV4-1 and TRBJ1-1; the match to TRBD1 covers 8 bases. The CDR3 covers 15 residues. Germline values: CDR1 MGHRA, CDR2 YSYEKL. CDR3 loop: CASSQGTGLNAEAFF. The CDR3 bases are TGCGCCAGCAGCCAAGGGACAGGGTTGAACGCTGAAGCTTTCTTT.

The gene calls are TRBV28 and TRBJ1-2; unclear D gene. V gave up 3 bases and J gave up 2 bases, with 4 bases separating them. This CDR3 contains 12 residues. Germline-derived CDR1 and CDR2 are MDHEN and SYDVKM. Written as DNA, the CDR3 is TGTGCCAGCAGTTTCCAAAACTATGGCTACACCTTC. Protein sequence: CASSFQNYGYTF.

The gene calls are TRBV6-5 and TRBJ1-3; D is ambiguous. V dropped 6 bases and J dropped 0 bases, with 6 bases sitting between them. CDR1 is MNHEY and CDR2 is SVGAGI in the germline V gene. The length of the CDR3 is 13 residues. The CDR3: CASRRSSGNTIYF. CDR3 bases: TGTGCCAGCAGACGGTCCTCTGGAAACACCATATATTTT.

The CDR3 coding sequence is TGTGCCAGTTCCTTCGACAGGTCCAGCAATCAGCCCCAGCATTTT. Residues: CASSFDRSSNQPQHF. This chain joins TRBV19 and TRBJ1-5; a weak D match, TRBD1 (6 bases). CDR3 length: 15 amino acids. Per germline, CDR1 LNHDA and CDR2 SQIVND (reference sequence). Trimming pared 8 bases from V and 1 base from J, leaving 15 bases between.

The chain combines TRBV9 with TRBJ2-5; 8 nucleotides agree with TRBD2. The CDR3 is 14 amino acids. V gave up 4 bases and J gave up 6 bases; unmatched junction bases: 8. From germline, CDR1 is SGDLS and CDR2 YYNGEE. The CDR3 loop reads CASSSGGLFQTQYF. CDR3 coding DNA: TGTGCCAGCAGCAGCGGGGGCCTCTTTCAGACCCAGTACTTC.

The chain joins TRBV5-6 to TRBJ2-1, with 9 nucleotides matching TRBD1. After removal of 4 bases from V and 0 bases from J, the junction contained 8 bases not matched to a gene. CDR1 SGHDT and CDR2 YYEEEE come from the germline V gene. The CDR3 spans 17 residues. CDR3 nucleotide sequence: TGTGCCAGCAGCATCCGACAGGGGGGGAGCTCCTACAATGAGCAGTTCTTC. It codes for CASSIRQGGSSYNEQFF.

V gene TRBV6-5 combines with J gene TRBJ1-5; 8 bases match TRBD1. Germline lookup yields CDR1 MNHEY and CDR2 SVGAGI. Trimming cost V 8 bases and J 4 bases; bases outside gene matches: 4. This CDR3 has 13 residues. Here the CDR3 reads CASGQGLNQPQHF. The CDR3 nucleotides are TGTGCCAGCGGACAGGGCTTAAATCAGCCCCAGCATTTT.

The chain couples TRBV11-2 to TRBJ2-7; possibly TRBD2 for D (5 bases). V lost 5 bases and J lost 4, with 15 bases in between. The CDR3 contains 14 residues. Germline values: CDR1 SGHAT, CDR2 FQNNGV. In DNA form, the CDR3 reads TGTGCCAGCAGCGTCCCCGACTATAGTTACGAGCAGTACTTC. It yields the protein CASSVPDYSYEQYF.

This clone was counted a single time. The CDR3 DNA follows: TGTGCCAGCAGCAAGGGACTAGCGGCTGACGGGACCCAGTACTTC. As protein: CASSKGLAADGTQYF. The chain couples TRBV5-4 to TRBJ2-5; 11 bases match TRBD2. The CDR3 has 15 amino acids. V trimming: 4 bases; J trimming: 7 bases; junction bases outside the gene matches: 9. Looked up from germline, CDR1 is SGHNT and CDR2 is YYREEE (reference sequence).

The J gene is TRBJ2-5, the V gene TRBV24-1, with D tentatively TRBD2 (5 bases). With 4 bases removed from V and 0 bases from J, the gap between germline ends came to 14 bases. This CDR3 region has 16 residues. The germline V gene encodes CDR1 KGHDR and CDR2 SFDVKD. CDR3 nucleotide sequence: TGTGCCACCAGTGAAGGAGGTGGGCCGTACCAAGAGACCCAGTACTTC. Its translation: CATSEGGGPYQETQYF.

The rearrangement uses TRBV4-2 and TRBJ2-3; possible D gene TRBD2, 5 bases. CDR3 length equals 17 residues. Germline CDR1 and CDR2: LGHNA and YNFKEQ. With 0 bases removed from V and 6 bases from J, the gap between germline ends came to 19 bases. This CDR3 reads CASSQDFVAQAYDTQYF. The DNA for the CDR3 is TGTGCCAGCAGCCAAGATTTCGTAGCGCAGGCCTATGATACGCAGTATTTT.

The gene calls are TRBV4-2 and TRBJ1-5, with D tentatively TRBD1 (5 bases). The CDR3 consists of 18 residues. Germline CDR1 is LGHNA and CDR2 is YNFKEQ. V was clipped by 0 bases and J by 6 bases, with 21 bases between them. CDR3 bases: TGTGCCAGCAGCCAAGATTTGAGGTTCTCAGGGATGGCTCAGCCCCAGCATTTT. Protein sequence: CASSQDLRFSGMAQPQHF.

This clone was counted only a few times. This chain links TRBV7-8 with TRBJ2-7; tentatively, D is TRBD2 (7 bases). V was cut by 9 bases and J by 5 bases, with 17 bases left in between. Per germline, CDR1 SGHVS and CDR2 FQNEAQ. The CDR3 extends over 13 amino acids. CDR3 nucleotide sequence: TGTGCCAGTAGATCCCGGGGGGCCCACGAGCAGTACGTC. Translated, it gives CASRSRGAHEQYV.

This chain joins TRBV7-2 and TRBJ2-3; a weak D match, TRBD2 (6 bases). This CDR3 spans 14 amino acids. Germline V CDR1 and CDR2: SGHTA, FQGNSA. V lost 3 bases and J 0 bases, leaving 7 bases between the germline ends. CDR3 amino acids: CASSLGRSTDTQYF. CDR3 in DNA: TGTGCCAGCAGCTTGGGGAGGAGCACAGATACGCAGTATTTT.

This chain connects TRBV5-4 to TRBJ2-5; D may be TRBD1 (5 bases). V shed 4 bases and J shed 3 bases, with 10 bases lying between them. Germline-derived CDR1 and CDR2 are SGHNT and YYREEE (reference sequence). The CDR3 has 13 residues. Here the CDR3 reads CASSHDSKETQYF. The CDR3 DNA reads TGTGCCAGCAGCCATGACAGTAAAGAGACCCAGTACTTC.

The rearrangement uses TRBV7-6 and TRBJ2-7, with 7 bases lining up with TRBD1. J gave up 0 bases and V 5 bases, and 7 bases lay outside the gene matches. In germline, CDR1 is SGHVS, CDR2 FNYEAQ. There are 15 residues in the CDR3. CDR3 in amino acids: CASSMKRQGSYEQYV. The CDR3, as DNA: TGTGCCAGCAGCATGAAGCGACAGGGCTCCTACGAGCAGTACGTC.